The entry below gives a single T cell receptor (beta chain) sequence along with its context. Its cognate antigen is unknown. These data come from a study of CD8+CD57+ T cells in acquired aplastic anemia. General study points: The number of CD8+ CDR3 sequences shared by patients and controls was approximately 28. The study found no significant CD8+ Simpson's diversity difference between patients and controls.

Germline V gene lookup returns CDR1 MNHEY and CDR2 SVGEGT. V was clipped by 6 bases and J by 4 bases, with 11 bases between them. This CDR3 is built from 13 residues. The sequenced patients had an expansion of CD8+CD57+ cells seen by flow cytometry. Everyone among the patients had severe acquired aplastic anemia. Untreated patients provided the blood samples, with no therapy given before sampling. CDR3 and TCR beta VDJ profiling relied on genomic DNA as the template. TCRdb recomputed calls from the reads with MiXCR, one row per CDR3 protein. The sample lists 55,000 to 60,000 distinct CDR3 sequences, roughly three fifths occurring once.

Sequences were obtained from sorted CD4+, CD8+, or CD8+CD57+ T cells (not recorded which) from PBMCs. The chain couples TRBV6-2 or TRBV6-3 to TRBJ2-3; a possible D gene is TRBD1 (6 bases). The origin of this receptor is a human donor with aplastic anemia. CDR3 residues: CASSVEGADTQYF. CDR3 in DNA: TGTGCCAGCAGCGTAGAGGGGGCAGATACGCAGTATTTT.